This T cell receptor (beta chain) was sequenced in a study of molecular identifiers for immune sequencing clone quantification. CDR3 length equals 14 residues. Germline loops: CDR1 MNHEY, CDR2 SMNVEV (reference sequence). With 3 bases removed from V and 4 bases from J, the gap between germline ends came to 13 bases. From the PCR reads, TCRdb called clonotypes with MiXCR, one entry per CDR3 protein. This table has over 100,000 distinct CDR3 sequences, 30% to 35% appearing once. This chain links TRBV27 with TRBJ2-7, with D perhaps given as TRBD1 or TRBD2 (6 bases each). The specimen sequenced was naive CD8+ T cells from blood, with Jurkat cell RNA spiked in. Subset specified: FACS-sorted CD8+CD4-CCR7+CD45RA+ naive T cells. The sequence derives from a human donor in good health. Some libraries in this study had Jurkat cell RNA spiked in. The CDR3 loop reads CASSFSRGGYEQYF. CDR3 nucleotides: TGTGCCAGCAGTTTCTCCAGGGGAGGATACGAGCAGTACTTC.